The T cell receptor beta chain described here comes from a study of blood T cell repertoires in COVID-19. Study as a whole: There were acute and convalescent COVID-19 samples, and they came from the United States, Italy and Spain. The analysed material was cDNA or gDNA that came from T cells, B-cell-depleted T cells, or PBMCs.

Residents of around 24 US areas, aged about 18 to 95 years, made up the participants. TCRdb's table, derived via immunoSEQ multiplex PCR, lists solely in-frame clones and lacks some. Here the sample spans about 310,000 clones, about 90% being singletons. V lost 4 bases, J lost 6 bases, and 3 bases stayed unmatched. The CDR3 sequence is 13 residues long. V is TRBV12-3 or TRBV12-4 and J is TRBJ2-7; the match to TRBD1 covers 10 bases. The sequencing input was PBMCs or T cells enriched from blood (not recorded which). The TCR originated in a young woman with acute COVID-19. In nucleotides, the CDR3 is TGTGCCAGCAGTTCGCGGACAGGGGGCGAGCAGTACTTC. Protein product: CASSSRTGGEQYF.